These 6 T cell receptor beta chains were all obtained from the same sample, sequenced in a study of siplizumab effects on memory and regulatory T cells. Generated by immunoSEQ multiplex PCR, the TCRdb table keeps only in-frame clones and is missing some. Of about 80,000 clones in the sample, more than 85% are singletons; the top ten hold around a sixth. The source material was CD8+ T cells sorted from blood. Every receptor here comes from a human donor in good health.

This chain uses TRBV19 with TRBJ2-3; D is unresolved. The germline V gene has CDR1 LNHDA and CDR2 SQIVND (reference sequence). V shed 4 bases and J shed 6 bases, with 17 bases lying between them. CDR3 length equals 15 residues. The CDR3: CASSTRSAGMDTQYF. CDR3 bases: TGTGCCAGTAGTACCCGCTCGGCCGGAATGGATACGCAGTATTTT.

The chain couples TRBV4-1 to TRBJ2-1; D gene unclear. The V end was cut by 0 bases, the J end by 7 bases, with 7 bases between. The germline CDR1 and CDR2 sequences are MGHRA and YSYEKL. CDR3 size: 13 residues. The CDR3 reads CASSQDGTNEQFF. CDR3 DNA sequence: TGCGCCAGCAGCCAAGACGGAACAAATGAGCAGTTCTTC.

The chain employs TRBV29-1 and TRBJ1-2; D possibly corresponds to TRBD1 (5 bases). Germline V gene data show CDR1 as SQVTM and CDR2 as ANQGSEA. Trimming removed 3 bases from V and 7 bases from J, with 12 bases in between. The CDR3 is 12 residues long. CDR3 sequence reads: CSVDQSTGGYTF. The DNA of the CDR3 is TGCAGCGTTGATCAGTCCACAGGTGGCTACACCTTC.

V usage is TRBV25-1 and J usage is TRBJ2-7, with D unresolved. CDR1 and CDR2 (germline): MGHDK, SYGVNS. This CDR3 has 15 residues. The germline V and J ends were trimmed by 4 bases and 2 bases, with 15 bases remaining between them. The CDR3 sequence: CASSGDWKSAYEQYF. The CDR3 coding sequence is TGTGCCAGCAGTGGCGACTGGAAGAGCGCCTACGAGCAGTACTTC.

The chain employs TRBV11-2 and TRBJ2-1; D perhaps matches TRBD2 (5 bases). V was cut by 2 bases and J by 0 bases, with 11 bases left in between. This CDR3 region has 16 residues. In germline, CDR1 is SGHAT, CDR2 FQNNGV. CDR3 residues: CASSLNPGSSYNEQFF. The DNA of the CDR3 is TGTGCCAGCAGCTTAAACCCGGGGAGCTCCTACAATGAGCAGTTCTTC.

The chain employs TRBV14 and TRBJ2-7; D is possibly TRBD1 (6 bases). Germline V gives CDR1 SGHDN, CDR2 FVKESK. The CDR3 has 19 residues. The V end lost 3 bases, the J end lost 6 bases, and 30 bases lay between the germline ends. The CDR3 nucleotides read TGTGCCAGCAGCCACCTTGAGGGGGACGGGCTACAACTTGAGGTCGAGCAGTACTTC. Its translation is CASSHLEGDGLQLEVEQYF.